The 7 T cell receptor beta chains in this list originate from one sample, sequenced in a study of cytomegalovirus exposure and HLA in healthy donors. 13 Jbeta primers and 60 Vbeta primers were used for the PCR. TCRdb's table, derived via immunoSEQ multiplex PCR, lists solely in-frame clones and lacks some. Here the sample spans around 100,000 clones, roughly 70% being singletons. Source material: PBMCs. All receptors derive from a man between 18 and 29 years old in good health and CMV-seropositive.

The chain recombines TRBV5-1 with TRBJ2-2; a possible D gene is TRBD2 (6 bases). V lost 5 bases to trimming and J lost 0 bases, with 8 bases between them. The germline V gene has CDR1 SGHRS and CDR2 YFSETQ. This CDR3 contains 14 residues. For the CDR3, the DNA is TGCGCCAGCAGTAGGGAGGCGAACACCGGGGAGCTGTTTTTT. Protein sequence: CASSREANTGELFF.

The CDR3 sequence is CASSFGWRYEQYF. CDR3 bases: TGTGCCAGCAGCTTTGGGTGGCGGTACGAGCAGTACTTC. The chain carries TRBV5-5 and TRBJ2-7; D is ambiguous. V was clipped by 2 bases and J by 4 bases, with 10 bases between them. This CDR3 is 13 amino acids long. CDR1 is SGHKS and CDR2 is YYEKEE in the germline V gene (reference sequence).

This clone was detected a few times. In nucleotides, the CDR3 is TGTGCCACCAGCAGAGGAGGCACCACCGGTTATGAAAAACTGTTTTTT. Residues: CATSRGGTTGYEKLFF. The V and J genes are TRBV15 and TRBJ1-4; D gene ambiguous. From germline, CDR1 is LNHNV and CDR2 YYDKDF (reference sequence). This CDR3 region has 16 residues. The V and J ends lost 1 base and 6 bases respectively, with 15 bases between them. Filled out from reference TRBV15 and TRBJ1-4, the complete variable domain reads DAMVIQNPRYQVTQFGKPVTLSCSQTLNHNVMYWYQQKSSQAPKLLFHYYDKDFNNEADTPDNFQSRRPNTSFCFLDIRSPGLGDTAMYLCATSRGGTTGYEKLFFGSGTQLSVL.

The V gene is TRBV2, the J gene TRBJ2-7, with TRBD1 identical over 7 bases. Germline V CDR1 and CDR2: SNHLY, FYNNEI. V dropped 7 bases and J dropped 6; count of bases not matched to a gene: 6. This CDR3 comprises 12 residues. The CDR3 DNA reads as TGTGCCAGCATCGCGGACAGGCGCGAGCAGTACTTC. Translation gives CASIADRREQYF. Combining the CDR3 with reference TRBV2 and TRBJ2-7 gives the whole variable domain EPEVTQTPSHQVTQMGQEVILRCVPISNHLYFYWYRQILGQKVEFLVSFYNNEISEKSEIFDDQFSVERPDGSNFTLKIRSTKLEDSAMYFCASIADRREQYFGPGTRLTVT.

As to this clone: The same CDR3 arises from other DNA sequences in this sample as well. The V and J genes are TRBV9 and TRBJ1-2, with a tentative D call TRBD1 (6 bases). Deletions cut 0 bases from V and 2 bases from J, with 8 bases between. Germline V gives CDR1 SGDLS, CDR2 YYNGEE. The CDR3 covers 14 residues. The CDR3 here is CASSVAGENYGYTF. The CDR3 DNA reads as TGTGCCAGCAGCGTAGCAGGGGAGAACTATGGCTACACCTTC.

The chain couples TRBV9 to TRBJ1-2, with D unclear. CDR1 is SGDLS and CDR2 is YYNGEE in the germline V gene. CDR3 length: 13 residues. The V gene lost 0 bases and the J gene lost 8 bases, with 11 bases spanning the gap. The CDR3 region has the DNA TGTGCCAGCAGCGTAGATGTTCGTTTGGGCTACACCTTC. Its translation is CASSVDVRLGYTF.

CDR3 in DNA: TGTGCCAGCAGCCGACTAGCGACAGATACGCAGTATTTT. Protein sequence: CASSRLATDTQYF. The genes are TRBV7-9 and TRBJ2-3; 8 nucleotides line up with TRBD2. Germline-derived CDR1 and CDR2 are SEHNR and FQNEAQ (reference sequence). This CDR3 has 13 amino acids. V was pared by 5 bases and J by 3 bases, with 1 base of the junction left unmatched. The entire variable domain, with the rest obtained from reference TRBV7-9 and TRBJ2-3, is as follows: DTGVSQNPRHKITKRGQNVTFRCDPISEHNRLYWYRQTLGQGPEFLTYFQNEAQLEKSRLLSDRFSAERPKGSFSTLEIQRTEQGDSAMYLCASSRLATDTQYFGPGTRLTVL.